Below are 21 T cell receptor beta chains sequenced from a single sample in a study of blood T cell repertoires in COVID-19. Assay used: immunoSEQ multiplex PCR; TCRdb lists only in-frame clones, some missing. The sample contains around 120,000 clones, 80% to 90% of which appear only once. Sequenced sample: peripheral blood. The origin of the receptors is a woman in her 70s with acute or convalescent COVID-19.

The CDR3 DNA sequence: TGTGCCATCAGTGAGTCGGGGGGGGCGGTTAGCAATCAGCCCCAGCATTTT. It is translated as CAISESGGAVSNQPQHF. The gene calls are TRBV10-3 and TRBJ1-5; perhaps TRBD1 as D (6 bases). The CDR3 consists of 17 residues. The V end lost 0 bases, the J end lost 0 bases, and 12 bases lay between the germline ends. Germline values: CDR1 ENHRY, CDR2 SYGVKD.

This rearrangement joins TRBV4-1 to TRBJ1-4, with D possibly TRBD1 on 6 matching bases. Trimming removed 0 bases from V and 6 bases from J, with 11 bases in between. Germline V lookup: CDR1 MGHRA, CDR2 YSYEKL. This CDR3 spans 15 amino acids. This CDR3 reads CASSQEGGGDEKLFF. CDR3 DNA sequence: TGCGCCAGCAGCCAAGAAGGGGGTGGGGATGAAAAACTGTTTTTT.

The CDR3 loop reads CASSDSPSRPYNEQFF. In DNA, the CDR3 is TGTGCCAGCAGTGACTCCCCTAGCAGGCCATACAATGAGCAGTTCTTC. This sequence joins TRBV6-4 and TRBJ2-1, with a weak D call TRBD2 (5 bases). The CDR3 length is 16 residues. CDR1 is MRHNA and CDR2 is SNTAGT in the germline V gene. Trimming shortened V by 0 bases and J by 4 bases, and 13 bases separated the two germline ends.

This clone came up a few times. V usage is TRBV4-1 and J usage is TRBJ2-2, with D possibly matching TRBD1 (6 bases). Trimming removed 2 bases from V and 6 bases from J, with 10 bases in between. CDR1 is MGHRA, CDR2 YSYEKL, per germline. The CDR3 runs to 14 residues. DNA of the CDR3: TGCGCCAGCAGCCAACCGACAGGTTCCGGGGAGCTGTTTTTT. Protein sequence: CASSQPTGSGELFF.

The V gene is TRBV3-1 (or the pseudogene TRBV3-2), the J gene TRBJ1-5, with 8 nucleotides matching TRBD1. The CDR3 has 14 amino acids. Germline V CDR1 and CDR2: LGHDT, YNNKEL (reference sequence). After removal of 3 bases from V and 6 bases from J, the junction contained 4 bases not matched to a gene. The CDR3 is CASSQTGDAQPQHF. Here the CDR3 DNA reads TGTGCCAGCAGCCAGACAGGGGACGCTCAGCCCCAGCATTTT.

The chain links TRBV3-1 (or the pseudogene TRBV3-2) to TRBJ1-5; D gene uncertain. This CDR3 is 12 amino acids long. The germline gives CDR1 LGHDT, CDR2 YNNKEL (reference sequence). The V end was cut by 3 bases, the J end by 9 bases, with 9 bases between. DNA for the CDR3: TGTGCCAGCAGCCAGCGACGAGGGCCCCAGCATTTT. Translation gives CASSQRRGPQHF.

This chain connects TRBV2 to TRBJ1-4, with a possible D match to TRBD1 (6 bases). The V end was cut by 8 bases, the J end by 0 bases, with 16 bases between. The CDR3 contains 16 residues. In germline, CDR1 is SNHLY, CDR2 FYNNEI. This chain's CDR3 is CASGDRRAATNEKLFF. CDR3 sequence (DNA): TGTGCCAGCGGCGACAGGCGAGCGGCAACTAATGAAAAACTGTTTTTT.

This chain uses TRBV19 with TRBJ2-5; tentative D call: TRBD2 (7 bases). This CDR3 spans 16 amino acids. V was shortened by 1 base and J by 4 bases, with 16 bases between the two germline ends. Germline CDR1 LNHDA, CDR2 SQIVND (reference sequence). The CDR3 sequence: CASSIGAGALGETQYF. CDR3 coding DNA: TGTGCCAGTAGTATAGGTGCGGGGGCTTTAGGAGAGACCCAGTACTTC. Full variable domain (remainder filled in from reference TRBV19 and TRBJ2-5): DGGITQSPKYLFRKEGQNVTLSCEQNLNHDAMYWYRQDPGQGLRLIYYSQIVNDFQKGDIAEGYSVSREKKESFPLTVTSAQKNPTAFYLCASSIGAGALGETQYFGPGTRLLVL.

The chain couples TRBV2 to TRBJ1-5, with D possibly matching TRBD1 (6 bases). The CDR3 sequence is 13 residues long. V was trimmed by 4 bases and J by 6 bases, leaving 10 bases between them. CDR1 SNHLY and CDR2 FYNNEI come from the germline V gene. The CDR3, as DNA: TGTGCCAGCAGTGGAGGACAGCCTCAGCCCCAGCATTTT. Its protein product is CASSGGQPQPQHF.

In its sample, this clone was seen once. This sequence joins TRBV9 and TRBJ1-2; tentatively, D is TRBD1 (6 bases). The CDR3 consists of 13 residues. The germline V and J ends were trimmed by 0 bases and 7 bases, with 10 bases remaining between them. The germline V gene has CDR1 SGDLS and CDR2 YYNGEE. CDR3 sequence: CASSVVGGAGYTF. CDR3 DNA sequence: TGTGCCAGCAGCGTAGTAGGGGGAGCTGGCTACACCTTC.

The chain couples TRBV24-1 to TRBJ1-4; D is unclear. The V and J ends lost 3 bases and 6 bases respectively, with 10 bases between them. Germline V gene sequence: CDR1 KGHDR, CDR2 SFDVKD. This CDR3 contains 14 residues. The CDR3 DNA follows: TGTGCCACCAGTGATCCCGAGATTCATGAAAAACTGTTTTTT. Its protein product is CATSDPEIHEKLFF.

This chain joins TRBV2 and TRBJ2-3; 8 bases fit TRBD1. The ends lost 5 bases at V and 2 bases at J; junction bases unmatched: 9. Germline CDR1 SNHLY, CDR2 FYNNEI. The CDR3 runs 16 residues. CDR3 DNA sequence: TGTGCCAGCAGTATGGCCGGGACAGGTAACACAGATACGCAGTATTTT. This codes for CASSMAGTGNTDTQYF.

This clone was observed a few times. This CDR3 reads CASSFEAGGPNEQYF. The DNA of the CDR3 is TGTGCCAGCAGCTTTGAGGCGGGGGGGCCTAACGAGCAGTACTTC. The chain employs TRBV5-6 and TRBJ2-7; 9 bases fit TRBD2. Germline V lookup: CDR1 SGHDT, CDR2 YYEEEE. This CDR3 spans 15 amino acids. V shed 2 bases, J shed 5 bases, and the junction held 8 bases outside the gene matches.

The CDR3 coding sequence is TGCAGCGTGGAAACAGGGGGCCGGCCAAATGAAGCTTTCTTT. It specifies CSVETGGRPNEAFF. The chain links TRBV29-1 to TRBJ1-1; 9 nucleotides match TRBD1. The CDR3 is made up of 14 amino acids. Germline CDR1 is SQVTM and CDR2 is ANQGSEA. V gave up 6 bases and J gave up 7 bases; unmatched junction bases: 12.

The rearrangement uses TRBV25-1 and TRBJ2-1, with TRBD1 identical over 8 bases. Germline V gene data show CDR1 as MGHDK and CDR2 as SYGVNS. Losses at the gene ends were 5 bases for V and 7 bases for J; bases not matched to a gene: 7. The CDR3 has 14 amino acids. The CDR3: CASSPRTGLNEQFF. CDR3 DNA sequence: TGTGCCAGCAGTCCGCGGACAGGGTTAAATGAGCAGTTCTTC.

This rearrangement joins TRBV2 to TRBJ1-3; weak D call: TRBD1 (6 bases). Germline lookup yields CDR1 SNHLY and CDR2 FYNNEI. With 6 bases removed from V and 4 bases from J, the gap between germline ends came to 10 bases. This CDR3 has 13 amino acids. The CDR3 coding sequence is TGTGCCAGCAGAACAGGGACCGGAAACACCATATATTTT. This translates into CASRTGTGNTIYF.

The chain is built from TRBV3-1 (or the pseudogene TRBV3-2) and TRBJ1-2, with D unclear. V lost 2 bases to trimming and J lost 4 bases, with 5 bases between them. The germline V gene has CDR1 LGHDT and CDR2 YNNKEL (reference sequence). This CDR3 is 12 amino acids long. The CDR3 DNA sequence: TGTGCCAGCAGCCAAACTGGCTATGGCTACACCTTC. Its protein product is CASSQTGYGYTF.

Notes on this clone: Other DNA sequences from this sample encode an identical CDR3 as well. The chain uses TRBV18 and TRBJ2-7; D ambiguous. CDR3 length: 13 amino acids. Germline V gene lookup returns CDR1 KGHSH and CDR2 LQKENI. With 3 bases removed from V and 0 bases from J, the gap between germline ends came to 6 bases. For the CDR3, the DNA is TGTGCCAGCTCACCCAAGAGCTCCTACGAGCAGTACTTC. Translated, it gives CASSPKSSYEQYF.

This chain connects TRBV7-3 to TRBJ2-2, with 9 bases that match TRBD2. Germline lookup yields CDR1 SGHTA and CDR2 FQGTGA. The CDR3 consists of 15 residues. V shed 1 base, J shed 4 bases, and the junction held 1 base outside the gene matches. CDR3 region: CASSLSGGATGELFF. The CDR3 region has the DNA TGTGCCAGCAGCTTAAGCGGGGGGGCCACCGGGGAGCTGTTTTTT.

The V gene is TRBV28, the J gene TRBJ1-4; TRBD1 agrees at 8 bases. CDR3 size: 15 residues. The V gene's germline CDR1 is MDHEN and CDR2 SYDVKM. V dropped 5 bases and J dropped 7; count of bases not matched to a gene: 9. CDR3 DNA: TGTGCCAGCAGTCCGCCCGGGACAGGACGTGAAAAACTGTTTTTT. It specifies CASSPPGTGREKLFF.

The genes are TRBV28 and TRBJ1-1; weak D call: TRBD1 (5 bases). V was cut by 5 bases and J by 5 bases, with 18 bases left in between. Germline V gene sequence: CDR1 MDHEN, CDR2 SYDVKM. The CDR3 runs to 15 residues. CDR3 residues: CASSQQRSGLTEAFF. The CDR3 nucleotides read TGTGCCAGCAGTCAACAGAGGTCGGGACTGACTGAAGCTTTCTTT.